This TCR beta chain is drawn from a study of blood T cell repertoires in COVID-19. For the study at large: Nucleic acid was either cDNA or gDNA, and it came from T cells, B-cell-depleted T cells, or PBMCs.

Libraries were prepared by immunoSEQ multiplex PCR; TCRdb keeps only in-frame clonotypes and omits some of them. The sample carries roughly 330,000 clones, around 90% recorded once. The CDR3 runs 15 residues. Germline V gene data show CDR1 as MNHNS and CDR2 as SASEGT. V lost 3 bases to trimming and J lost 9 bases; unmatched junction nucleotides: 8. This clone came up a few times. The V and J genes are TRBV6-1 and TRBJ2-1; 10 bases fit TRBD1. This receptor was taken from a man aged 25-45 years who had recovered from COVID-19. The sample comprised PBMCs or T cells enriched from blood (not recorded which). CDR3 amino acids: CASSDAGQGIGEQFF. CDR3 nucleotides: TGTGCCAGCAGTGACGCGGGACAGGGGATCGGTGAGCAGTTCTTC.